One and the same sample provided the 9 T cell receptor beta chains below, sequenced in a study of blood T cell repertoires in COVID-19 (dated by TCRdb to the early 2020s). The protocol used for the library was the immunoSEQ multiplex PCR assay. TCRdb carries this immuneACCESS record with in-frame sequences only. Its versions omit some clonotypes, under half of them owing to an unresolved V gene in the studies checked, with the rest unexplained. The sample records under 250,000 clones, roughly 84% of which are singletons. 3% to 4.5% of the sample belongs to the ten largest clones. Material for sequencing was peripheral blood. The receptor set was obtained from a woman of 80 years or more with acute or convalescent COVID-19.

V is TRBV7-9 and J is TRBJ1-4; 8 nucleotides match TRBD1. The germline V gene has CDR1 SEHNR and CDR2 FQNEAQ (reference sequence). The J segment lost 5 bases and the V segment lost 5 bases, leaving 10 bases of the junction unmatched. The CDR3 is 16 residues long. The CDR3 DNA sequence: TGTGCCAGCAGCGTCTCTACAGGGGGACGGAATGAAAAACTGTTTTTT. Translated, it gives CASSVSTGGRNEKLFF.

The CDR3 DNA sequence: TGTGCCAGCACTCCCAGGGGGCACTCTGGAAACACCATATATTTT. Translated: CASTPRGHSGNTIYF. The genes are TRBV2 and TRBJ1-3, with TRBD1 identical over 8 bases. J gave up 0 bases and V 7 bases, and 5 bases lay outside the gene matches. The CDR3 spans 15 residues. CDR1 and CDR2 (germline): SNHLY, FYNNEI. Supplemented by reference TRBV2 and TRBJ1-3, the full variable domain reads EPEVTQTPSHQVTQMGQEVILRCVPISNHLYFYWYRQILGQKVEFLVSFYNNEISEKSEIFDDQFSVERPDGSNFTLKIRSTKLEDSAMYFCASTPRGHSGNTIYFGEGSWLTVV.

The V call is TRBV27, the J call TRBJ2-7; TRBD1 agrees at 7 bases. The CDR3 runs to 13 residues. From germline, CDR1 is MNHEY and CDR2 SMNVEV (reference sequence). Trimming cost V 6 bases and J 2 bases; bases outside gene matches: 4. Here the CDR3 DNA reads TGTGCCAGCAGCGACAGGGTGACCTACGAGCAGTACTTC. This translates into CASSDRVTYEQYF.

V gene TRBV5-6 combines with J gene TRBJ2-7; D is perhaps TRBD1 (5 bases). Germline loops: CDR1 SGHDT, CDR2 YYEEEE. The germline V and J ends were trimmed by 1 base and 0 bases, with 17 bases remaining between them. The CDR3 sequence is 17 residues long. The CDR3 sequence is CASSLRGQGPSSYEQYF. CDR3 coding DNA: TGTGCCAGCAGCTTGAGGGGCCAGGGCCCCAGCTCCTACGAGCAGTACTTC.

The rearrangement uses TRBV7-2 and TRBJ1-3; 8 bases are a match to TRBD1. Germline CDR1 is SGHTA and CDR2 is FQGNSA. V lost 5 bases and J lost 2; bases outside the gene matches: 2. The CDR3 has 14 amino acids. The CDR3 DNA reads as TGTGCCAGCAGCCAACAGGGGGCTGGAAACACCATATATTTT. As protein: CASSQQGAGNTIYF.

The chain uses TRBV3-1 (or the pseudogene TRBV3-2) and TRBJ2-7, with D uncertain. The CDR3 has 12 amino acids. The germline gives CDR1 LGHDT, CDR2 YNNKEL (reference sequence). Deletions cut 4 bases from V and 4 bases from J, with 8 bases between. CDR3 in amino acids: CASSRAYYEQYF. In DNA form, the CDR3 reads TGTGCCAGCAGCCGGGCATATTACGAGCAGTACTTC.

This clone has a single count. The chain joins TRBV19 to TRBJ2-4, with D uncertain. V lost 2 bases and J 3 bases, leaving 8 bases between the germline ends. The CDR3 sequence is 14 residues long. Germline loops: CDR1 LNHDA, CDR2 SQIVND (reference sequence). CDR3 region: CASSIRLFKNIQYF. The CDR3 nucleotides are TGTGCCAGTAGTATAAGACTGTTCAAAAACATTCAGTACTTC.

This sequence joins TRBV7-8 and TRBJ1-1; D unresolved. Trimming left V 2 bases short and J 8 bases short, with 12 bases between. Germline-derived CDR1 and CDR2 are SGHVS and FQNEAQ. The CDR3 spans 13 residues. CDR3 sequence reads: CASSLQEGVEAFF. DNA for the CDR3: TGTGCCAGCAGCTTACAGGAGGGAGTGGAAGCTTTCTTT.

The chain links TRBV12-3 or TRBV12-4 to TRBJ1-1; D gene ambiguous. V was pared by 3 bases and J by 0 bases, with 5 bases between. CDR3 length equals 13 residues. The CDR3 sequence: CASSFFMNTEAFF. The CDR3, as DNA: TGTGCCAGCAGTTTTTTTATGAACACTGAAGCTTTCTTT.